These T cell receptor beta chains were read from a single sample in a study of lymphopenia after photon versus proton radiotherapy. Assay used: immunoSEQ multiplex PCR; TCRdb lists only in-frame clones, some missing. Seen here are under 65,000 clones, approximately 88% observed once, and the top ten hold around 2.1%. Sample: peripheral blood, taken from a patient treated with proton-based radiotherapy. These receptor sequences come from a man in his 60s with pancreatic cancer. Each CDR3 is given with its conserved first and last residue.

J gene | V gene | CDR3 protein
TRBJ1-2 | TRBV7-2 | CASSLATRYGYTF
TRBJ1-5 | TRBV19 | CASTQPGSNQPQHF
TRBJ1-5 | TRBV6-1 | CASSELGGKSNQPQHF
TRBJ2-6 | TRBV2 | CASSEGGVANVLTF
TRBJ2-1 | TRBV28 | CASSLKISEQFF
TRBJ2-5 | TRBV7-2 | CASSSRDKQETQYF
TRBJ2-4 | TRBV28 | CASSSQGGAFIQYF
TRBJ2-1 | TRBV6-6 | CASSRDRVNNEQFF
TRBJ1-5 | TRBV6-1 | CASSEARPTGTHQPQHF
TRBJ2-5 | TRBV5-1 | CASSPGTYQETQYF
TRBJ2-5 | TRBV28 | CASSQPASETQYF
TRBJ2-1 | TRBV6-6 | CASRASGYSYNEQFF
TRBJ2-5 | TRBV5-1 | CASSFAPTGGETQYF
TRBJ1-1 | TRBV28 | CASSLYAGGVEAFF
TRBJ2-7 | TRBV27 | CASSRTENEQYF
TRBJ2-5 | TRBV5-1 | CASSWTVAGQETQYF
TRBJ1-3 | TRBV11-2 | CASSLDRTSGGNTIYF
TRBJ2-7 | TRBV2 | CASSVDRAYEQYF
TRBJ1-2 | TRBV7-2 | CASVPGTNYGYTF
TRBJ1-4 | TRBV19 | CASSSTVGSNEKLFF
TRBJ2-7 | TRBV18 | CASSPERTSYEQYF
TRBJ2-1 | TRBV28 | CASIMASGYNEQFF
TRBJ2-7 | TRBV5-1 | CASSMTVAYEQYF
TRBJ2-7 | TRBV7-9 | CASSNHKGTYEQYF
TRBJ2-7 | TRBV7-2 | CASSLRLAGIYEQYF
TRBJ2-4 | TRBV19 | CASSISYATEQLAKNIQYF
TRBJ1-5 | TRBV10-3 | CAIRGDSASNQPQHF
TRBJ2-2 | TRBV30 | CAWSLVGRVGTGELFF
TRBJ2-7 | TRBV5-1 | CASRPGTDSYEQYF
TRBJ1-5 | TRBV25-1 | CASSDSGTGDQPQHF
TRBJ2-6 | TRBV27 | CASSYKGPALSGANVLTF
TRBJ2-2 | TRBV18 | CASSPILPSGQGGRLTGELFF
TRBJ1-1 | TRBV10-3 | CAISDPGLNTEAFF
TRBJ1-4 | TRBV19 | CASNNDRAAEKLFF
TRBJ2-2 | TRBV27 | CASSSTMSTGELFF
TRBJ2-5 | TRBV11-2 | CASSLVGQGWAKKTQYF
TRBJ2-1 | TRBV6-6 | CASGGYNEQFF
TRBJ2-2 | TRBV5-1 | CASSLVAREGGELFF
TRBJ2-5 | TRBV5-4 | CASSLVLAGGETQYF
TRBJ2-3 | TRBV27 | CATTGGAADTQYF
TRBJ2-5 | TRBV30 | CAWSLGGQETQYF
TRBJ2-4 | TRBV5-4 | CASSPSASGSTKNIQYF
TRBJ2-3 | TRBV7-9 | CASSLSAGVIDTQYF
TRBJ2-5 | TRBV7-7 | CASSLGLGRQETQYF
TRBJ2-1 | TRBV21-1 | CASSKYRGPSSYNEQFF
TRBJ2-7 | TRBV14 | CASSQDRNSYEQYF
TRBJ2-3 | TRBV2 | CASGREWGTDTQYF
TRBJ1-1 | TRBV5-5 | CASSFGPRGLNTEAFF
TRBJ2-5 | TRBV7-2 | CASSLFNKGLAETQYF